Below are 16 T cell receptor beta chains sequenced from a single sample in a study of regulatory and conventional T cells in breast cancer. MiXCR, applied by TCRdb to the PCR reads, yields one record per CDR3 protein. The repertoire has about 16,000 distinct CDR3 sequences, around a third of them found once; the top ten carry around 1.5%. Sequencing used conventional T cells from blood. These receptors came from a female donor in good health.

The V and J genes are TRBV10-3 and TRBJ1-2, with a weak D call TRBD1 (5 bases). The CDR3 contains 15 residues. Trimming shortened V by 3 bases and J by 12 bases, and 23 bases separated the two germline ends. The germline CDR1 and CDR2 sequences are ENHRY and SYGVKD. CDR3 DNA sequence: TGTGCCATCAGTGAAGATCTGAGGGGAGCCGCGGGCCACACCTTC. Its protein is CAISEDLRGAAGHTF.

At least ten counts were recorded for this clonotype. The chain combines TRBV28 with TRBJ2-7, with a weak D call TRBD2 (5 bases). This CDR3 has 16 residues. Germline V gene sequence: CDR1 MDHEN, CDR2 SYDVKM. V was pared by 4 bases and J by 1 base, with 17 bases between. CDR3 sequence reads: CASSSSWISGSYEQYF. CDR3 in DNA: TGTGCCAGCAGTTCCTCTTGGATCTCGGGGTCCTACGAGCAGTACTTC.

The rearrangement joins TRBV12-3 or TRBV12-4 to TRBJ1-3; D might be TRBD1 (5 bases). This CDR3 has 15 amino acids. The germline V and J ends were trimmed by 6 bases and 4 bases, with 16 bases remaining between them. CDR3 residues: CASSVEGEAGNTIYF. The CDR3 DNA sequence: TGTGCCAGCAGCGTGGAAGGGGAGGCCGGAAACACCATATATTTT.

V and J are TRBV7-9 and TRBJ1-5; 7 nucleotides match TRBD1. CDR1 SEHNR and CDR2 FQNEAQ come from the germline V gene (reference sequence). This CDR3 comprises 16 residues. After removal of 1 base from V and 4 bases from J, the junction contained 7 bases not matched to a gene. The CDR3: CASSLGTGQVNQPQHF. DNA for the CDR3: TGTGCCAGCAGCTTAGGAACTGGACAGGTAAATCAGCCCCAGCATTTT.

This chain uses TRBV7-2 with TRBJ1-2, with D maybe TRBD1 (6 bases). V lost 3 bases to trimming and J lost 5 bases, with 16 bases between them. The CDR3 contains 15 residues. Germline CDR1 and CDR2: SGHTA and FQGNSA. The CDR3 region has the DNA TGTGCCAGCAGCTTTTATCGGGGGCCAAATTATGGCTACACCTTC. Its protein is CASSFYRGPNYGYTF. Drawing the rest from reference TRBV7-2 and TRBJ1-2, the complete variable domain is GAGVSQSPSNKVTEKGKDVELRCDPISGHTALYWYRQSLGQGLEFLIYFQGNSAPDKSGLPSDRFSAERTGGSVSTLTIQRTQQEDSAVYLCASSFYRGPNYGYTFGSGTRLTVV.

The chain's CDR3 is CASSPLSGRAYNEQFF. CDR3 DNA sequence: TGTGCCAGCAGCCCCCTAAGCGGGAGGGCCTACAATGAGCAGTTCTTC. The chain joins TRBV4-2 to TRBJ2-1; 10 bases map to TRBD2. V lost 4 bases and J lost 2; bases outside the gene matches: 5. This CDR3 has 16 residues. Germline-derived CDR1 and CDR2 are LGHNA and YNFKEQ.

This clonotype was seen a few times. V usage is TRBV4-2 and J usage is TRBJ1-6; tentatively, D is TRBD1 (5 bases). Germline assignment: CDR1 LGHNA and CDR2 YNFKEQ. The V and J ends lost 0 bases and 8 bases respectively, with 14 bases between them. This CDR3 has 16 residues. CDR3 in amino acids: CASSQDSGTAHSPLHF. The CDR3 nucleotides read TGTGCCAGCAGCCAAGATTCCGGGACCGCTCATTCACCCCTCCACTTT.

This chain links TRBV11-2 with TRBJ1-2; D gene ambiguous. The CDR3 loop spans 16 amino acids. The germline gives CDR1 SGHAT, CDR2 FQNNGV. V lost 5 bases, J lost 9 bases, and 25 bases lay in between. CDR3 amino acids: CASSQSTPLGRQSYTF. In DNA form, the CDR3 reads TGTGCCAGCAGCCAATCCACCCCACTTGGGAGGCAGAGCTACACCTTC.

V and J are TRBV5-1 and TRBJ2-3; possibly TRBD2 for D (6 bases). Germline CDR1 SGHRS, CDR2 YFSETQ. The CDR3 totals 15 residues. Trimming stripped 7 bases from V and 0 bases from J, with 15 bases between. The CDR3 coding sequence is TGCGCCAGCTTGTTTAGCGGCCCCAGCACAGATACGCAGTATTTT. It translates to CASLFSGPSTDTQYF.

A note on this clonotype: A much bigger clone sits one base away, suggesting this may be a read error. This rearrangement joins TRBV6-5 to TRBJ2-1; D unclear. This CDR3 region has 12 residues. Per the germline V gene, CDR1 is MNHEY and CDR2 is SVGAGI. V lost 7 bases to trimming and J lost 7 bases, with 11 bases between them. The CDR3 region is CASIVAPNEQFF. In DNA form, the CDR3 reads TGTGCCAGCATCGTCGCACCTAATGAGCAGTTCTTC.

In its sample, this clonotype was seen once. The chain uses TRBV4-1 and TRBJ2-1; 12 bases agree with TRBD2. V gave up 3 bases and J gave up 6 bases; unmatched junction bases: 9. Germline assignment: CDR1 MGHRA and CDR2 YSYEKL. CDR3 length: 17 amino acids. The CDR3 coding sequence is TGCGCCAGCAGCCACCGAACCTCTAGCGGGGGGGCCAATGAGCAGTTCTTC. This gives the protein CASSHRTSSGGANEQFF.

The V call is TRBV7-6, the J call TRBJ2-1; 7 bases are shared with TRBD1. The CDR3 runs to 15 residues. The germline gives CDR1 SGHVS, CDR2 FNYEAQ. The ends lost 5 bases at V and 5 bases at J; junction bases unmatched: 9. Written as DNA, the CDR3 is TGTGCCAGCAGCCCGACGGGACAGTTAAACAATGAGCAGTTCTTC. Translating it yields CASSPTGQLNNEQFF.

This clonotype came up a few times. This chain connects TRBV5-1 to TRBJ2-3; D ambiguous. V gave up 4 bases and J gave up 1 base, with 10 bases separating them. The CDR3 covers 14 residues. Germline V gene sequence: CDR1 SGHRS, CDR2 YFSETQ. CDR3 in amino acids: CASSRRTRTDTQYF. CDR3 DNA sequence: TGCGCCAGCAGCCGCCGGACCCGCACAGATACGCAGTATTTT. Supplemented by reference TRBV5-1 and TRBJ2-3, the full variable domain reads KAGVTQTPRYLIKTRGQQVTLSCSPISGHRSVSWYQQTPGQGLQFLFEYFSETQRNKGNFPGRFSGRQFSNSRSEMNVSTLELGDSALYLCASSRRTRTDTQYFGPGTRLTVL.

V and J are TRBV12-5 and TRBJ2-5; D gene uncertain. Trimming removed 2 bases from V and 5 bases from J, with 3 bases in between. Germline assignment: CDR1 LGHNT and CDR2 FRNRAP. CDR3 length: 11 residues. The chain's CDR3 is CASGLYETQYF. The CDR3 nucleotides are TGTGCTAGTGGTTTGTATGAGACCCAGTACTTC.

Note on this clonotype: A much larger clone lies one base from this, so it may be a read error. V gene TRBV6-5 combines with J gene TRBJ1-1; D ambiguous. The V gene lost 5 bases and the J gene lost 4 bases, with 17 bases spanning the gap. The CDR3 is 15 residues long. CDR1 is MNHEY, CDR2 SVGAGI, per germline. CDR3 coding DNA: TGTGCCAGCAGTGCACGGACTCCTCCGAGCACTGAAGCTTTCTTT. Translating it yields CASSARTPPSTEAFF.

Concerning this clonotype: It is likely a read error, because the conserved phenylalanine at the end of the CDR3 is missing. The V call is TRBV18, the J call TRBJ1-3, with 7 nucleotides matching TRBD1. This CDR3 spans 17 amino acids. Germline CDR1 KGHSH, CDR2 LQKENI. V trimming: 3 bases; J trimming: 3 bases; junction bases outside the gene matches: 11. CDR3 sequence reads: CASSPGPVTGNGNTIYY. The CDR3 DNA reads TGTGCCAGCTCACCGGGACCGGTGACAGGGAATGGAAACACCATATATTAT.